The clone carrying this TCR beta chain was found once. The sample belongs to a study of T cell responses to AZD1222 COVID-19 vaccine. CDR1 and CDR2 from the germline V gene are SGHVS and FQNEAQ. V lost 7 bases and J lost 6; bases outside the gene matches: 23. This CDR3 comprises 20 residues. Sequencing was performed with immunoSEQ multiplex PCR; in TCRdb, only in-frame clones are kept and a portion is missing. The sample carries tens of thousands of clones, approximately 89% recorded once. The rearrangement uses TRBV7-8 and TRBJ1-5; 11 bases are a match to TRBD1. The TCR originated in an adult who received the AZD1222 COVID-19 vaccine. The starting material was peripheral blood, obtained 28 days after the second AZD1222 dose. The CDR3 protein is CASTSDGDRGIGFSGQPQHF. The CDR3 coding sequence is TGTGCCAGCACCTCAGACGGGGACAGGGGGATCGGTTTTTCGGGTCAGCCCCAGCATTTT.